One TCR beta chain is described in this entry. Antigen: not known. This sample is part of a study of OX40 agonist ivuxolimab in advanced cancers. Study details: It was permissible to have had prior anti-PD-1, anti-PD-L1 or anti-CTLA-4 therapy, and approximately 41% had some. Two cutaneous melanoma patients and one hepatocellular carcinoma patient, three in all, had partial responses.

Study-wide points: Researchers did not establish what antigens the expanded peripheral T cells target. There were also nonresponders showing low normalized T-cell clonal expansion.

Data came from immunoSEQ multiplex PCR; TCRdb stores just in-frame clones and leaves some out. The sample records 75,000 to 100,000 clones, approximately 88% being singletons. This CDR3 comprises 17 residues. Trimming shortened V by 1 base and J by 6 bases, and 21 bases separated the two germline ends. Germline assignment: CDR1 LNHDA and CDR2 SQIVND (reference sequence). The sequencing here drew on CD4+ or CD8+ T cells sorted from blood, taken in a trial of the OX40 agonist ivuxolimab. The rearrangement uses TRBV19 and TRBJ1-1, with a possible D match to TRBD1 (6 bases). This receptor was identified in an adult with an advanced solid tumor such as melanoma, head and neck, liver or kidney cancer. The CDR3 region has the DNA TGTGCCAGTAGTATAGGTGGGTCGACAGGTGGATCCGCTGAAGCTTTCTTT. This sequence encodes CASSIGGSTGGSAEAFF.